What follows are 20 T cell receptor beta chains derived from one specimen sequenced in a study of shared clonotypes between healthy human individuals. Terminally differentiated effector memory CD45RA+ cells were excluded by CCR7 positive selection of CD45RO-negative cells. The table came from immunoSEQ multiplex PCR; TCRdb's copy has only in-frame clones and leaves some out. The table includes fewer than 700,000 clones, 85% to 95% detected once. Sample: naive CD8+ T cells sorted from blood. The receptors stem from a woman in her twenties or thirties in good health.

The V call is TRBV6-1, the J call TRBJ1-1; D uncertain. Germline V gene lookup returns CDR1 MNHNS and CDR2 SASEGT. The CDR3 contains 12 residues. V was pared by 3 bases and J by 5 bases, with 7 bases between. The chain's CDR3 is CASSEGRTEAFF. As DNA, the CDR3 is TGTGCCAGCAGTGAGGGGAGGACTGAAGCTTTCTTT.

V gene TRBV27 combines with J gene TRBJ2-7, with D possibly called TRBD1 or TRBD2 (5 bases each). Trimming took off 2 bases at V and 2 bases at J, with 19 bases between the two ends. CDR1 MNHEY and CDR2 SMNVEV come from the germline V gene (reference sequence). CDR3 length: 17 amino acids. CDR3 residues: CASSLGDVGTATYEQYF. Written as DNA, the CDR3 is TGTGCCAGCAGTTTAGGGGACGTCGGGACGGCCACCTACGAGCAGTACTTC.

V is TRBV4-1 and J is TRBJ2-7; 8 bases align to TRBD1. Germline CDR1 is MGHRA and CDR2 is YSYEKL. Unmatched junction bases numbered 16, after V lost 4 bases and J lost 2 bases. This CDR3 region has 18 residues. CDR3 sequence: CASSLLSGQGQRAYEQYF. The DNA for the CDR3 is TGCGCCAGCAGCCTATTAAGTGGACAGGGTCAAAGAGCCTACGAGCAGTACTTC.

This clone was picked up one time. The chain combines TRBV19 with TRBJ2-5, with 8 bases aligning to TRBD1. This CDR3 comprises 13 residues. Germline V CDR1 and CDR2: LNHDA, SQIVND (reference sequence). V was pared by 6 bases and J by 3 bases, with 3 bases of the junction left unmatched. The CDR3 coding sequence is TGTGCCAGTAGACCGACAGGGGAAGAGACCCAGTACTTC. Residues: CASRPTGEETQYF.

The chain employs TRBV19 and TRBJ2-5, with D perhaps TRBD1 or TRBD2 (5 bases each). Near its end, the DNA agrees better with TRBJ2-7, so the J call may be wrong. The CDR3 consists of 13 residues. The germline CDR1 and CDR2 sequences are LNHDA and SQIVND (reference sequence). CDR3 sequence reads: CASSWGTSYEQYF. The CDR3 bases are TGTGCCAGTAGTTGGGGGACCTCCTACGAGCAGTACTTC.

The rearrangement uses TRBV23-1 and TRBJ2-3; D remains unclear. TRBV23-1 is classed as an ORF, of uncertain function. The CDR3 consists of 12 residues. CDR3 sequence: CDGDPPIYGQYF. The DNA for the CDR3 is TGCGATGGGGATCCGCCCATTTATGGGCAGTATTTT.

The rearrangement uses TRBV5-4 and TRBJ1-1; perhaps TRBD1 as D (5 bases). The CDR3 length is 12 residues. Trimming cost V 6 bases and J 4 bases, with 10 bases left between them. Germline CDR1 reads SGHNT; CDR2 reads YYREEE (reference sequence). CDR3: CASTPGGTEAFF. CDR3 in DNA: TGTGCCAGCACACCGGGGGGCACTGAAGCTTTCTTT.

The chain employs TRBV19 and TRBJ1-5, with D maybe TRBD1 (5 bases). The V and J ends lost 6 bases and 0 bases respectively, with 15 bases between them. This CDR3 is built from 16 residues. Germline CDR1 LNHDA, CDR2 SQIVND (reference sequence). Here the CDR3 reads CASSTGAYYSNQPQHF. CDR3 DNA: TGTGCCAGTAGCACCGGGGCCTATTATAGCAATCAGCCCCAGCATTTT. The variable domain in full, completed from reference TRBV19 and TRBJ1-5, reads DGGITQSPKYLFRKEGQNVTLSCEQNLNHDAMYWYRQDPGQGLRLIYYSQIVNDFQKGDIAEGYSVSREKKESFPLTVTSAQKNPTAFYLCASSTGAYYSNQPQHFGDGTRLSIL.

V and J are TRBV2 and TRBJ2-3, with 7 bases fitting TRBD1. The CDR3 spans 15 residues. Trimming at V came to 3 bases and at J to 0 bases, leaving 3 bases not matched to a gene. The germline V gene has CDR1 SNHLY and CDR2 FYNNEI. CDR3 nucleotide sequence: TGTGCCAGCAGTGACGGCAGGGGGAGCACAGATACGCAGTATTTT. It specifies CASSDGRGSTDTQYF.

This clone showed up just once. The CDR3 loop reads CASSEGVALPNEQFF. Written as DNA, the CDR3 is TGTGCCAGCAGTGAAGGGGTAGCATTGCCGAATGAGCAGTTCTTC. The rearrangement links TRBV6-1 to TRBJ2-1; the D is unclear. V shed 1 base and J shed 7 bases, with 14 bases lying between them. CDR1 MNHNS and CDR2 SASEGT come from the germline V gene. This CDR3 is 15 amino acids long.

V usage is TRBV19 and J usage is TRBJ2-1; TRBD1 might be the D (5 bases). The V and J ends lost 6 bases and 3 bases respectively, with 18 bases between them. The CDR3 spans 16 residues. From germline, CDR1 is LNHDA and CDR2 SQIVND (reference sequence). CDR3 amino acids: CASSLTGHHYYNEQFF. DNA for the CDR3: TGTGCCAGTAGCCTCACAGGCCACCACTACTACAATGAGCAGTTCTTC.

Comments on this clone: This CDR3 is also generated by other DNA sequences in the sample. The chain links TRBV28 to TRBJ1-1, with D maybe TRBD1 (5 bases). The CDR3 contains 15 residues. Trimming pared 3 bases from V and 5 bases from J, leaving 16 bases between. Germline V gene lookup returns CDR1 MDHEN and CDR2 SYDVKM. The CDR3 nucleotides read TGTGCCAGCAGTTTTGGGGCCCTGCCTGGAACTGAAGCTTTCTTT. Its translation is CASSFGALPGTEAFF.

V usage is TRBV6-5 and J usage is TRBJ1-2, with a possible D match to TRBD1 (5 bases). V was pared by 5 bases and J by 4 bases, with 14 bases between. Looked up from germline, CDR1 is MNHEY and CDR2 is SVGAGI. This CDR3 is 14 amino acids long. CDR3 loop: CASSPTGTSYGYTF. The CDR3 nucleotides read TGTGCCAGCAGTCCGACGGGGACGAGCTATGGCTACACCTTC.

CDR3 coding DNA: TGTGCCAGCAGCGCCAGATCGGGTGGGGCCAACGTCCTGACTTTC. Translation: CASSARSGGANVLTF. The chain couples TRBV13 to TRBJ2-6, with unresolved D. The V end lost 5 bases, the J end lost 3 bases, and 11 bases lay between the germline ends. The germline gives CDR1 PRHDT, CDR2 FYEKMQ (reference sequence). This CDR3 has 15 residues.

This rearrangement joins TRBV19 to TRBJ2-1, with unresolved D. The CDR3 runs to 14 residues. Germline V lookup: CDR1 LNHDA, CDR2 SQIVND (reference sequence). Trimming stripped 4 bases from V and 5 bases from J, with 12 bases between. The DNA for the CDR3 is TGTGCCAGTAGTACCCTCGGCACCGACAATGAGCAGTTCTTC. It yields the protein CASSTLGTDNEQFF.

CDR3 in amino acids: CASSYYAAGGVGELFF. In DNA form, the CDR3 reads TGTGCCAGCAGTTATTACGCAGCGGGAGGAGTAGGGGAGCTGTTTTTT. V is TRBV6-6 and J is TRBJ2-2; 9 nucleotides agree with TRBD2. CDR1 MNHNY and CDR2 SVGAGI come from the germline V gene (reference sequence). The CDR3 loop spans 16 amino acids. V shed 3 bases, J shed 8 bases, and the junction held 10 bases outside the gene matches.

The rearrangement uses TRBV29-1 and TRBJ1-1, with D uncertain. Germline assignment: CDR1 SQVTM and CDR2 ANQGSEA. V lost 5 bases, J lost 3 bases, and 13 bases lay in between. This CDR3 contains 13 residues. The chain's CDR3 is CSVMPALDTEAFF. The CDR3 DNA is TGCAGCGTTATGCCCGCTCTTGACACTGAAGCTTTCTTT.

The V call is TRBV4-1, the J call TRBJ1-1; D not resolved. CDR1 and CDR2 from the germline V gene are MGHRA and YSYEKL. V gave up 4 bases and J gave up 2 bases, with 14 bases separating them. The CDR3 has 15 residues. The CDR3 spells CASSPRGGPNTEAFF. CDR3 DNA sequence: TGCGCCAGCAGCCCTCGGGGAGGGCCCAACACTGAAGCTTTCTTT.

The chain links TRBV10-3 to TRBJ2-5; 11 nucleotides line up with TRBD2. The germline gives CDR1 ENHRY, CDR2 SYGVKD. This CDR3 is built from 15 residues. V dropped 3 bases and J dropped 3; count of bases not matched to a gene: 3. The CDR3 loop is CAISDSGLAEETQYF. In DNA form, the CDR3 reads TGTGCCATCAGTGACTCGGGACTAGCGGAAGAGACCCAGTACTTC.

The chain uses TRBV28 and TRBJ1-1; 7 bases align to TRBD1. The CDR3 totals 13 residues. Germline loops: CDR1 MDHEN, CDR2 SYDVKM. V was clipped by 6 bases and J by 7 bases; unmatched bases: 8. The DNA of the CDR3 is TGTGCCAGCAGCCTAACAGGGGCTGATGAAGCTTTCTTT. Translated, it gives CASSLTGADEAFF.